In this sample, the clone carrying this T cell receptor beta chain turned up once. The data are from a study of OX40 agonist ivuxolimab in advanced cancers. The overall study: Patient treatment consisted of intravenous ivuxolimab administration every 2 weeks at 0.01 to 10 mg/kg.

Profiled with immunoSEQ multiplex PCR; TCRdb holds only in-frame clones, not every one. The sample shows 65,000 to 95,000 clones, over 75% of them seen only once. Germline V CDR1 and CDR2: SQVTM, ANQGSEA. This CDR3 is 13 amino acids long. The V and J ends lost 5 bases and 7 bases respectively, with 15 bases between them. Source: CD4+ or CD8+ T cells sorted from blood, taken in a trial of the OX40 agonist ivuxolimab. The TCR sequence derives from an adult with an advanced solid tumor such as melanoma, head and neck, liver or kidney cancer. This rearrangement joins TRBV29-1 to TRBJ2-1; the D call may be TRBD1 or TRBD2 (5 bases each). CDR3 DNA: TGCAGCGTTCGGGACCGCCTCCGGAATGAGCAGTTCTTC. Its protein product is CSVRDRLRNEQFF.